The 17 T cell receptor beta chains presented below share a single source sample, sequenced in a study of CD8+ T cells in alopecia areata. cDNA prepared by RNA extraction and subsequent reverse transcription served as the template for sequencing. Repertoires were generated with immunoSEQ multiplex PCR, while TCRdb's copy carries only in-frame clones and drops some. The sample records 95,000 to 110,000 clones, around 86% being singletons. Treatment given: oral pan-JAK inhibitor, 5-10 mg twice daily. The material was CD8+ T cells sorted from blood, obtained at approximately week 31, from a patient treated with tofacitinib. The receptors stem from a human donor with alopecia areata.

The V and J genes are TRBV7-9 and TRBJ1-4; TRBD1 matches at 10 bases. The V segment lost 7 bases and the J segment 4 bases; nucleotides outside the gene matches: 15. There are 18 residues in the CDR3. The germline gives CDR1 SEHNR, CDR2 FQNEAQ (reference sequence). CDR3 bases: TGTGCCAGCACGCGCATGGGGCCGACAGGGGGCGATAATGAAAAACTGTTTTTT. Protein: CASTRMGPTGGDNEKLFF.

The CDR3 sequence: CAWSDFVGGYTDTQYF. The CDR3 bases are TGTGCCTGGAGTGACTTTGTGGGGGGGTACACAGATACGCAGTATTTT. The V gene is TRBV30, the J gene TRBJ2-3; TRBD2 matches at 7 bases. Germline CDR1 and CDR2: GTSNPN and SVGIG (reference sequence). This CDR3 is built from 16 residues. V was pared by 1 base and J by 2 bases, with 9 bases of the junction left unmatched.

This clone was seen a handful of times. This CDR3 reads CASSTGSYEQYF. In DNA, the CDR3 is TGTGCCAGCAGCACCGGCTCCTACGAGCAGTACTTC. The rearrangement links TRBV7-9 to TRBJ2-7, with D unresolved. Germline CDR1 reads SEHNR; CDR2 reads FQNEAQ (reference sequence). This CDR3 is 12 amino acids long. V was cut by 5 bases and J by 0 bases, with 5 bases left in between.

V usage is TRBV6-5 and J usage is TRBJ1-1; no clear D. The length of the CDR3 is 14 residues. V was trimmed by 0 bases and J by 8 bases, leaving 13 bases between them. Germline V CDR1 and CDR2: MNHEY, SVGAGI. The CDR3: CASSYSQTTGEAFF. The CDR3 DNA follows: TGTGCCAGCAGTTACTCGCAGACGACGGGCGAAGCTTTCTTT.

The rearrangement uses TRBV11-2 and TRBJ2-7; 8 nucleotides line up with TRBD2. The V gene's germline CDR1 is SGHAT and CDR2 FQNNGV. With V trimmed by 5 bases and J by 0 bases, 12 bases remained unmatched. The CDR3 sequence is 17 residues long. The chain's CDR3 is CASSLGELAENSYEQYF. The CDR3, as DNA: TGTGCCAGCAGCCTGGGGGAACTAGCGGAAAACTCCTACGAGCAGTACTTC.

The J gene is TRBJ2-2, the V gene TRBV4-1; D is possibly TRBD2 (6 bases). The CDR3 covers 12 residues. V lost 3 bases, J lost 7 bases, and 6 bases lay in between. Germline V gives CDR1 MGHRA, CDR2 YSYEKL. The CDR3 region has the DNA TGCGCCAGCAGCCAGGGAGGCGGGGAGCTGTTTTTT. Its translation is CASSQGGGELFF.

This clone occurred once. The junction and the germline gene differ at one end; a read error may be behind it. The chain couples TRBV29-1 to TRBJ2-2, with TRBD2 matching over 7 bases. The CDR3 loop spans 13 amino acids. Per the germline V gene, CDR1 is SQVTM and CDR2 is ANQGSEA. The CDR3 reads CSVFGGNSGELFF. DNA of the CDR3: TGCAGCGTTTTCGGGGGGAACAGCGGGGAGCTGTTTTTT.

About this clone itself: One end of the junction varies from germline; a read error may be responsible. The chain links TRBV6-5 to TRBJ1-1; D gene unclear. Germline V gives CDR1 MNHEY, CDR2 SVGAGI. This CDR3 region has 13 residues. DNA for the CDR3: TGTGCCAGCAGCCCAGACGCCTTCACTCAAGCTTTCTTT. It yields the protein CASSPDAFTQAFF.

The V and J genes are TRBV27 and TRBJ2-7; D gene uncertain. Germline CDR1 is MNHEY and CDR2 is SMNVEV (reference sequence). Trimming removed 3 bases from V and 0 bases from J, with 12 bases in between. The CDR3 totals 15 residues. CDR3 sequence (DNA): TGTGCCAGCAGTTTTCAACGTCGTAGCTCCTACGAGCAGTACTTC. The encoded protein is CASSFQRRSSYEQYF.

This chain joins TRBV19 and TRBJ2-1; D not resolved. Germline CDR1 is LNHDA and CDR2 is SQIVND (reference sequence). The V end lost 6 bases, the J end lost 0 bases, and 6 bases lay between the germline ends. This CDR3 comprises 13 residues. CDR3 nucleotides: TGTGCCAGTAGCGAGAGCTCCTACAATGAGCAGTTCTTC. As protein: CASSESSYNEQFF.

The chain recombines TRBV21-1 with TRBJ2-7; TRBD2, the D gene given by the table, was not confirmed from the DNA. TRBV21-1 corresponds to a pseudogene. This CDR3 comprises 18 residues. The CDR3 protein is CARYDQTDGGRLSREQYF. The DNA for the CDR3 is TGTGCCAGATACGACCAAACCGACGGGGGACGCCTATCTCGCGAGCAGTACTTC.

J is TRBJ2-1 and V is TRBV5-4; 11 bases match TRBD1. Germline-derived CDR1 and CDR2 are SGHNT and YYREEE (reference sequence). CDR3 length equals 16 residues. J gave up 4 bases and V 6 bases, and 9 bases lay outside the gene matches. The CDR3 here is CASIKKGDRGYNEQFF. Here the CDR3 DNA reads TGTGCCAGCATCAAGAAGGGGGACAGGGGGTACAATGAGCAGTTCTTC.

The rearrangement uses TRBV7-9 and TRBJ2-4, with 10 bases fitting TRBD1. This CDR3 is built from 16 residues. J was trimmed by 2 bases and V by 5 bases; bases with no gene match: 6. Germline V gives CDR1 SEHNR, CDR2 FQNEAQ (reference sequence). CDR3 DNA: TGTGCCAGCAGCCTCGGACAGGGGGAAACCAAAAACATTCAGTACTTC. Amino acid sequence: CASSLGQGETKNIQYF. Complete variable domain (other parts from reference TRBV7-9 and TRBJ2-4): DTGVSQNPRHKITKRGQNVTFRCDPISEHNRLYWYRQTLGQGPEFLTYFQNEAQLEKSRLLSDRFSAERPKGSFSTLEIQRTEQGDSAMYLCASSLGQGETKNIQYFGAGTRLSVL.

This chain uses TRBV28 with TRBJ2-7, with D perhaps matching TRBD1 (6 bases). V was clipped by 2 bases and J by 4 bases, with 27 bases between them. This CDR3 region has 19 residues. CDR1 MDHEN and CDR2 SYDVKM come from the germline V gene. CDR3 in DNA: TGTGCCAGCAGTTTAGTCCTCACAGGGCCTGAAGACTTATTTTACGAGCAGTACTTC. Encoded protein: CASSLVLTGPEDLFYEQYF.

This clone was picked up a small number of times. The chain recombines TRBV7-9 with TRBJ2-3; no clear D gene. Germline CDR1 and CDR2: SEHNR and FQNEAQ (reference sequence). Deletions cut 1 base from V and 5 bases from J, with 4 bases between. There are 12 residues in the CDR3. The CDR3 loop reads CASSLVEDTQYF. The CDR3 DNA sequence: TGTGCCAGCAGCTTAGTGGAAGATACGCAGTATTTT.

This CDR3 is CASSPELGIGYEQYF. The CDR3 bases are TGTGCCAGCAGCCCGGAGTTGGGTATAGGCTACGAGCAGTACTTC. V is TRBV5-4 and J is TRBJ2-7; no reliable D call. The ends were cut back, 4 bases at V and 3 bases at J, with 17 bases in the middle. This CDR3 comprises 15 residues. Germline V gives CDR1 SGHNT, CDR2 YYREEE (reference sequence).

Concerning this clone: This same CDR3 is encoded by further DNA sequences in the sample. The CDR3 protein is CSVEGLAGSYNEQFF. DNA of the CDR3: TGCAGCGTTGAAGGCCTAGCGGGCTCCTACAATGAGCAGTTCTTC. The rearrangement joins TRBV29-1 to TRBJ2-1; 8 nucleotides agree with TRBD2. The CDR3 runs 15 residues. V was clipped by 1 base and J by 0 bases; unmatched bases: 2. Germline CDR1 and CDR2: SQVTM and ANQGSEA.